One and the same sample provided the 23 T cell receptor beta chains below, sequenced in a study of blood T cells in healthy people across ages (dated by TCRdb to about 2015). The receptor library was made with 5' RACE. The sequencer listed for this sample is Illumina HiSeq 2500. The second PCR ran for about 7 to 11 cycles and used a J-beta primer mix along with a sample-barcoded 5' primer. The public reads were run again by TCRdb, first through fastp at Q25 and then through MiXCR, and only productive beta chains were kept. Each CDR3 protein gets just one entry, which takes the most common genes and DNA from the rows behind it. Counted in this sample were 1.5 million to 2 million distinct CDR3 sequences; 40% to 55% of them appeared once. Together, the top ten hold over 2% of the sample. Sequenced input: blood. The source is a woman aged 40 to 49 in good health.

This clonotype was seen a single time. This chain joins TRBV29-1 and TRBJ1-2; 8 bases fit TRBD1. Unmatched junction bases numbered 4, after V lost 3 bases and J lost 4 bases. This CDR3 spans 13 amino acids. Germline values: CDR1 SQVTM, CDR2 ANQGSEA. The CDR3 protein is CSVDRGLSYGYTF. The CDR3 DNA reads TGCAGCGTTGACAGGGGGCTAAGCTATGGCTACACCTTC. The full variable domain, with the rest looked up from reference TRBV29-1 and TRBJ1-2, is SAVISQKPSRDICQRGTSLTIQCQVDSQVTMMFWYRQQPGQSLTLIATANQGSEATYESGFVIDKFPISRPNLTFSTLTVSNMSPEDSSIYLCSVDRGLSYGYTFGSGTRLTVV.

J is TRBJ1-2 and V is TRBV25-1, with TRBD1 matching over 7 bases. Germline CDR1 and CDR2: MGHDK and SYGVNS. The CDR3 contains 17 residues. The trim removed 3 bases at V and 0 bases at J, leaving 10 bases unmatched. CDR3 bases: TGTGCCAGCAGTGATATTCAGGGGGGTCCCGCTAACTATGGCTACACCTTC. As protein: CASSDIQGGPANYGYTF.

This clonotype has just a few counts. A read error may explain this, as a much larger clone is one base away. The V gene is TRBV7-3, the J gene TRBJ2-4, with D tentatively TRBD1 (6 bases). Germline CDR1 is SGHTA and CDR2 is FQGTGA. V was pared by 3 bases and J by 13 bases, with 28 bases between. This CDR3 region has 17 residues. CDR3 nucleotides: TGTGCCAGCAGCTTGATGTCGACAGGTTCTCAGTACAATGAGCAGTACTTC. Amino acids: CASSLMSTGSQYNEQYF. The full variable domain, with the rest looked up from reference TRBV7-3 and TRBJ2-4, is GAGVSQTPSNKVTEKGKYVELRCDPISGHTALYWYRQSLGQGPEFLIYFQGTGAADDSGLPNDRFFAVRPEGSVSTLKIQRTERGDSAVYLCASSLMSTGSQYNEQYFGAGTRLSVL.

CDR3 bases: TGTGCCAGCTCACCACGACAGGGGGAGAGTTCACCCCTCCACTTT. Protein sequence: CASSPRQGESSPLHF. The rearrangement uses TRBV18 and TRBJ1-6; 9 nucleotides match TRBD1. Germline V gene data show CDR1 as KGHSH and CDR2 as LQKENI. The CDR3 totals 15 residues. The ends lost 1 base at V and 9 bases at J; junction bases unmatched: 4.

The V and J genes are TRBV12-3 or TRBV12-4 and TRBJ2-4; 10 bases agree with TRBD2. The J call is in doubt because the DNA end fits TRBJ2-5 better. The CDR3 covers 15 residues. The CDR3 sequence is CASSNELAGRRTQYF. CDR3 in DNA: TGTGCCAGCAGCAACGAACTAGCGGGGCGACGGACCCAGTACTTC.

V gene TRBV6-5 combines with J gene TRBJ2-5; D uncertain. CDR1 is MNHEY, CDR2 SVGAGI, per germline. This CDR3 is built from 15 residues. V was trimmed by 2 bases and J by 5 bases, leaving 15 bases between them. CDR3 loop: CASSYVSSSWETQYF. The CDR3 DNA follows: TGTGCCAGCAGTTACGTTAGCTCTAGTTGGGAGACCCAGTACTTC.

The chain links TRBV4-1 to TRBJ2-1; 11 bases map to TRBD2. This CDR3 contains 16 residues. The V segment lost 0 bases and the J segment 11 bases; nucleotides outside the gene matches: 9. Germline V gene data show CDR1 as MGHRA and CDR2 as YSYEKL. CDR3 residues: CASSQDWGSGGVKQFF. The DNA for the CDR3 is TGCGCCAGCAGCCAAGATTGGGGTAGCGGGGGGGTCAAGCAGTTCTTC.

This CDR3 is CASSRTSGDPSEQYF. CDR3 DNA: TGTGCCAGCAGCCGCACATCAGGGGACCCCTCAGAGCAGTACTTC. This rearrangement joins TRBV7-2 to TRBJ2-4; TRBD1 is a possible D gene (6 bases). Deletions cut 5 bases from V and 13 bases from J, with 24 bases between. Germline CDR1 SGHTA, CDR2 FQGNSA. There are 15 residues in the CDR3.

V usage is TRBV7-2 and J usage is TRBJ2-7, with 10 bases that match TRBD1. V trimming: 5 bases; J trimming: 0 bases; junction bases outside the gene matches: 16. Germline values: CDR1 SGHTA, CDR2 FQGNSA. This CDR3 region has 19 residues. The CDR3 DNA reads TGTGCCAGCAGCGCGTACCGGGACAGGGGCCCCCTTAGCTCCTACGAGCAGTACTTC. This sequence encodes CASSAYRDRGPLSSYEQYF.

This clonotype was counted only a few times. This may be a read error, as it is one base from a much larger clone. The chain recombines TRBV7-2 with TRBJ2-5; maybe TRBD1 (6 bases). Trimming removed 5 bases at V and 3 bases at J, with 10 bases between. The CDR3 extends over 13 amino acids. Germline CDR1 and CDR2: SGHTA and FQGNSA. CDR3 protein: CASSRDNKETQYF. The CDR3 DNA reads TGTGCCAGCAGCCGGGACAATAAAGAGACCCAGTACTTC.

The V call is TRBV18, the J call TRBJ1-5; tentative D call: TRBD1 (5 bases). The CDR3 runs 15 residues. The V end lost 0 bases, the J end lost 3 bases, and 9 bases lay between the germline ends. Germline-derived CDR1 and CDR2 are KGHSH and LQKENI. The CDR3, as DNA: TGTGCCAGCTCACCACCGGGACGGATCAATCAGCCCCAGCATTTT. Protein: CASSPPGRINQPQHF.

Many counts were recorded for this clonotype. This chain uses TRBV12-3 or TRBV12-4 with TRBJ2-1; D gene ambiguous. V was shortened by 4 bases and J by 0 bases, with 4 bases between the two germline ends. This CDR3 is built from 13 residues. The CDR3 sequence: CASSSVSYNEQFF. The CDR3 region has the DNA TGTGCCAGCAGTTCCGTCTCCTACAATGAGCAGTTCTTC.

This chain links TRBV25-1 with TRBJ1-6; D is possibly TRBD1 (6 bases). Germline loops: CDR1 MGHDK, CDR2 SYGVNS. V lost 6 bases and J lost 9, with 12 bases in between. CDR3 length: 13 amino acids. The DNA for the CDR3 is TGTGCCAGCAGAAGACAGGAGAGTTCACCCCTCCACTTT. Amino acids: CASRRQESSPLHF.

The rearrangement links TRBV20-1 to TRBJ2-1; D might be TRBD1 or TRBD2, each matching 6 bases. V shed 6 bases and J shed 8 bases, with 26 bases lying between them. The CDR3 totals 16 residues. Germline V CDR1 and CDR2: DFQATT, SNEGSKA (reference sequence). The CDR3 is CSADSRVGLGGYEQFF. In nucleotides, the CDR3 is TGCAGTGCCGACAGTAGAGTAGGTCTAGGGGGGTATGAGCAGTTCTTC.

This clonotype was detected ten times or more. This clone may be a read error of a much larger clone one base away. In nucleotides, the CDR3 is TGTGCCAGCAGCGTGGCGGAACAGGAATACGAGCAGTACTTC. Its translation: CASSVAEQEYEQYF. The chain employs TRBV5-6 and TRBJ2-7, with D possibly matching TRBD1 (5 bases). Germline V gene data show CDR1 as SGHDT and CDR2 as YYEEEE. This CDR3 is built from 14 residues. Trimming left V 4 bases short and J 4 bases short, with 15 bases between.

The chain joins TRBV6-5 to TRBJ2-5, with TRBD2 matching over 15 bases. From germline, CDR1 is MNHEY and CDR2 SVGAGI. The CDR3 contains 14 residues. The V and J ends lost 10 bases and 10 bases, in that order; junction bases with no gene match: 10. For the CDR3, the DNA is TGTGCCACCCAGAGGACTAGCGGGGGGGGGATCCAGTACTTC. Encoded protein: CATQRTSGGGIQYF.

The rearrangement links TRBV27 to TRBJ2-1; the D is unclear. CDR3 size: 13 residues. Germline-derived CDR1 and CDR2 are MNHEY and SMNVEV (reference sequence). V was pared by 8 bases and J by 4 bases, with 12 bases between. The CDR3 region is CASSATPYNEQFF. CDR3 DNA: TGTGCCAGCTCGGCGACACCATACAATGAGCAGTTCTTC.

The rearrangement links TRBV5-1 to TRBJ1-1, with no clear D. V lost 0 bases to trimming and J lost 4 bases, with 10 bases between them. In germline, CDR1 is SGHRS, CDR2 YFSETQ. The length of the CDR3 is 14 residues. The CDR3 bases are TGCGCCAGCAGCTTGGCGGCGTCAGGCACTGAAGCTTTCTTT. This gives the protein CASSLAASGTEAFF.

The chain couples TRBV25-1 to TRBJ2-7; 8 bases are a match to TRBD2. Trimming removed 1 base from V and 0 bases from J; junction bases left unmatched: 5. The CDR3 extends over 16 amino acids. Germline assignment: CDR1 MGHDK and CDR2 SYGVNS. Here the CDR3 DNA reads TGTGCCAGCAGTGAATCGGGGGGGTTGCCCTCCTACGAGCAGTACTTC. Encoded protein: CASSESGGLPSYEQYF.

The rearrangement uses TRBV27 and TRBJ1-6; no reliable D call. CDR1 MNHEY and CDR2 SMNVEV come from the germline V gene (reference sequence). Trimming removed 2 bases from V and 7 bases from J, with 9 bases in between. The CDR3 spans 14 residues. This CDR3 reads CASSLQATNSPLHF. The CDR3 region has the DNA TGTGCCAGCAGTTTACAGGCGACAAATTCACCCCTCCACTTT.

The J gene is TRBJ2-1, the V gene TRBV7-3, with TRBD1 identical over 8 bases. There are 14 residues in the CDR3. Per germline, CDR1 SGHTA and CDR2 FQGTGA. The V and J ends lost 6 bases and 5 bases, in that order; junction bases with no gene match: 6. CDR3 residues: CASSQGARDNEQFF. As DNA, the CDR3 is TGTGCCAGCAGTCAGGGGGCAAGAGACAATGAGCAGTTCTTC.

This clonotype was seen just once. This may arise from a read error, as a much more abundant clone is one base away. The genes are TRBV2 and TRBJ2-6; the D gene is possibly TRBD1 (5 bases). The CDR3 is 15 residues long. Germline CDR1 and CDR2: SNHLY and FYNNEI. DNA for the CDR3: TGTGCCAGCACACTCCGTGGGGCTGGGGCCAACGTCCAGACTTTC. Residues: CASTLRGAGANVQTF.

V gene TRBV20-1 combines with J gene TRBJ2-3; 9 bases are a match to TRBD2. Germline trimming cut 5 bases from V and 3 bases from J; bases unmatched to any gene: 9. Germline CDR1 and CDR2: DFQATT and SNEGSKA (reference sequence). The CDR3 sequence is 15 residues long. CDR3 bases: TGCAGTGCTGTCGAGTGGGCGGGGGGGACAGATACGCAGTATTTT. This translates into CSAVEWAGGTDTQYF.